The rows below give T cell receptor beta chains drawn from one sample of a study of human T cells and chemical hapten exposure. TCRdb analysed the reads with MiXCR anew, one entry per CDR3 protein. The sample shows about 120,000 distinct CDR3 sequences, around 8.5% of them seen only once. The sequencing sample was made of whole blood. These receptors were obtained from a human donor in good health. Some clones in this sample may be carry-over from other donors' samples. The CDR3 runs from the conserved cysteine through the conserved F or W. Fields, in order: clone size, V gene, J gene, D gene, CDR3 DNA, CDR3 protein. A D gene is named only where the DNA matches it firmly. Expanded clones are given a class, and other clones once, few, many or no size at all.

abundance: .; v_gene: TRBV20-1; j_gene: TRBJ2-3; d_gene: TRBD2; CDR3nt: TGCAGTGCTCCCTCATTTGACGGGGGGACTGGGACAGATACGCAGTATTTT; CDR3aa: CSAPSFDGGTGTDTQYF
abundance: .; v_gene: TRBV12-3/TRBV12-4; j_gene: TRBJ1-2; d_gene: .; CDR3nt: TGTGCCTTGTGGTATGGCTACACCTTC; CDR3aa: CALWYGYTF
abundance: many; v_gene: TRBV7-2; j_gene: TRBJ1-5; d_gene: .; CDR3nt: TGTGCCAGCAGCCAGGACAGCCCAGATCAGCCCCAGCATTTT; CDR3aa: CASSQDSPDQPQHF
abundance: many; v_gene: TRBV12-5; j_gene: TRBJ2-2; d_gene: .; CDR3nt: TGTGCTAGTGGTTTGGAGGCAGTTTCCGGGGAGCTGTTTTTT; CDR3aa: CASGLEAVSGELFF
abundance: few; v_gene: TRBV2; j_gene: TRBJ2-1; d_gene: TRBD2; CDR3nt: TGTGCCAGCTCCCAAGCGGGAGGGCCGGATGAGCAGTTCTTC; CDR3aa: CASSQAGGPDEQFF
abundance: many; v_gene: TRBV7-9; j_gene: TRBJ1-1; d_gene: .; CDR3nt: TGTGCCAGCAGCTTAGAGGCGGGAGCTTTCTTT; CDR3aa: CASSLEAGAFF
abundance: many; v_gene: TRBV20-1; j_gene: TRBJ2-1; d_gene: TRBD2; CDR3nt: TGCAGTGCTTTTAGCGGGAATGAGCAGTTCTTC; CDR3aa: CSAFSGNEQFF
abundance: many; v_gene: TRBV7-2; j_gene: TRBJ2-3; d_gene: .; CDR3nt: TGTGCCAGCAGCTGGGGTGGGGGGAACGTAGATACGCAGTATTTT; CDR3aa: CASSWGGGNVDTQYF
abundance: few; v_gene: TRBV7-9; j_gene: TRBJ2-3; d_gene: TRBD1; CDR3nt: TGTGCCAGCAGCTTGTCAGGGGGCGCGGGGACAGATACGCAGTATTTT; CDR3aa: CASSLSGGAGTDTQYF
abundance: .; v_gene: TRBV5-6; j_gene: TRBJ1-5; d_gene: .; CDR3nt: TGTGCCAGCAGCTACGGGACGGATAATCAGCCCCAGCATTTT; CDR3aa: CASSYGTDNQPQHF
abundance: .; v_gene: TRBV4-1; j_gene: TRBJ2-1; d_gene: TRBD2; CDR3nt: TGCGCCAGCAGCCAGATAGCGGGAGACGTTGAGCAGTTCTTC; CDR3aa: CASSQIAGDVEQFF
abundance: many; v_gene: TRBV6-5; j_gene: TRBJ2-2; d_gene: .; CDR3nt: TGTGCCAGCAGTTACTCATCAGGGTTCGCGAACACCGGGGAGCTGTTTTTT; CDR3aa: CASSYSSGFANTGELFF
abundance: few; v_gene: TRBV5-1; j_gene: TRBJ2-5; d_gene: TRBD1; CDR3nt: TGCGCCAGCAGCTTGTCACAGGGGGAAGAGACCCAGTACTTC; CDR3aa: CASSLSQGEETQYF
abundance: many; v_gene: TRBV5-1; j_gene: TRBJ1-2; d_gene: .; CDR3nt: TGCGCCAGCAGGCAGGACATTGAGCGCTACACCTTC; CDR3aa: CASRQDIERYTF
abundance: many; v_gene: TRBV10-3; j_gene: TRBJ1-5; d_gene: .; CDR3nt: TGTGCCATCAGCGCCGGGGCCATTGAGCCCCAGCATTTT; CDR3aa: CAISAGAIEPQHF
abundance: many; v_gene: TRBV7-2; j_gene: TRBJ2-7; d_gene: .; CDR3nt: TGTGCCAGCAGCTTAGCGGGCAGCTCCTACGAGCAGTACTTC; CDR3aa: CASSLAGSSYEQYF
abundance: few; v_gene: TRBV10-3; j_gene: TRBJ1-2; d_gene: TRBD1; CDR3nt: TGTGCCATCAGTGAGACAGGGGGAGAGAACTATGGCTACACCTTC; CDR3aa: CAISETGGENYGYTF
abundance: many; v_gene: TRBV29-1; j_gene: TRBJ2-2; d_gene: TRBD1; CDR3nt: TGCAGCGTTCGTGGACAGGGGCTCGGGGAGCTGTTTTTT; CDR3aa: CSVRGQGLGELFF
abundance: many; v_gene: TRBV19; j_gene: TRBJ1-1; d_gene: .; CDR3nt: TGTGCCAGTATAAAGAATACTGAAGCTTTCTTT; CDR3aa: CASIKNTEAFF
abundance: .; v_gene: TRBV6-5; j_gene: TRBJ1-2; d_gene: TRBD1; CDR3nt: TGTGCCAGCAGTGCGGACAGGTCTAACTATGGCTACACCTTC; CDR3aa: CASSADRSNYGYTF
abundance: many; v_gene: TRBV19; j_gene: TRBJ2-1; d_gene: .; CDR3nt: TGTGCCAGTAGTTCCCGGGAAGCTAGCCTGGATGAGCAGTTCTTC; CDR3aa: CASSSREASLDEQFF
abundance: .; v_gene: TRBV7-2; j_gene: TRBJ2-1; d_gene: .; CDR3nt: TGTGCCAGCAGTCCGGGATCGGGCGCCTACAATAAGCAGTTCTTC; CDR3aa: CASSPGSGAYNKQFF
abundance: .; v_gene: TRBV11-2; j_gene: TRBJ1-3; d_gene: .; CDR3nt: TGTGCCAGCAGCTTAGAAACAGGAAACACCATATATTTT; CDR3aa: CASSLETGNTIYF
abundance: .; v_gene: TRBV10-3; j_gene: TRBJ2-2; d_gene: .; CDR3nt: TGTGCCATCAGTGAGATCAGTGGCAGGAGCTTTGACGCGAACACCGGGGAGCTGTTTTTT; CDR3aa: CAISEISGRSFDANTGELFF
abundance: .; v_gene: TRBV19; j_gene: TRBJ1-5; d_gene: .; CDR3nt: TGTGCCAGTAGTCTCTTCGGCCAGCTAGCTAATCAGCCCCAGCATTTT; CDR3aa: CASSLFGQLANQPQHF
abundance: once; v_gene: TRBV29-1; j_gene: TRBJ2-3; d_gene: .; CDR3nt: TGCAGCGTCGCGGGACAGAACACAGATACGCAGTATTTT; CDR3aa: CSVAGQNTDTQYF
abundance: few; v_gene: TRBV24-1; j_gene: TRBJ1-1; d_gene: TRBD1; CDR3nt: TGTGCCACCAGTTTTCAGGGGGCAAATACTGAAGCTTTCTTT; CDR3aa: CATSFQGANTEAFF
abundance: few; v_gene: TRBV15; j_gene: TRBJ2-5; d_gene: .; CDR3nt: TGTGCCACCAAGACTAGACCCTCAGAGACCCAGTACTTC; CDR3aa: CATKTRPSETQYF
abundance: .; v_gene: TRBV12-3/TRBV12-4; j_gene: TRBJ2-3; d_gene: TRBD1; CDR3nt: TGTGCCAGCACCACCACAGGGGGACATACGCAGTATTTT; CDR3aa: CASTTTGGHTQYF
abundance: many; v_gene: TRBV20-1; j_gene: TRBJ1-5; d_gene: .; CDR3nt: TGCAGTGCTAAAAGGGTGGTTGACCAGCCCCAGCATTTT; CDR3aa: CSAKRVVDQPQHF
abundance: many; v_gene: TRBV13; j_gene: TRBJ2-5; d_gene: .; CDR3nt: TGTGCCAGCAGCTTGGAATCCCTGGGCGGGGCCAAAGAGACCCAGTACTTC; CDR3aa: CASSLESLGGAKETQYF
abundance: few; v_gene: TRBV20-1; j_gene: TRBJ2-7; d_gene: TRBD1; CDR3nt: TGCAGTGCTAGAGATCAGGACAGGGTTTACGAGCAGTACTTC; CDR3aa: CSARDQDRVYEQYF
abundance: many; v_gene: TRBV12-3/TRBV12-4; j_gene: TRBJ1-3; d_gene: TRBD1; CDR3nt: TGTGCCAGCAGTCCGGGACAGGGGGCATCAGGAAACACCATATATTTT; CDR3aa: CASSPGQGASGNTIYF
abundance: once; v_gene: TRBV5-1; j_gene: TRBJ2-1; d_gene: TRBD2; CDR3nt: TGCGCCAGCAGCTTGACCGGGACTAGCGGGAGGAGGAGGAATGAGCAGTTCTTC; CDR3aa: CASSLTGTSGRRRNEQFF
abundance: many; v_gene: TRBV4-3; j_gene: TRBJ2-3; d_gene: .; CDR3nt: TGCGCCAGCAGCCAAGTGGGGTCAGATACGCAGTATTTT; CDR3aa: CASSQVGSDTQYF
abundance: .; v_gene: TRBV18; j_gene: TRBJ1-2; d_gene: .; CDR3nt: TGTGCCAGCTCACCTCCAGGGCTTCATAACTATGGCTACACCTTC; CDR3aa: CASSPPGLHNYGYTF
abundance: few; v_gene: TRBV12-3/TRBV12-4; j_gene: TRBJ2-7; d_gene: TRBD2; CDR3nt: TGTGCCAGCAGTTTATCACCCCGTCTAGCGGGAGGCGAGCAGTACTTC; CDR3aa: CASSLSPRLAGGEQYF
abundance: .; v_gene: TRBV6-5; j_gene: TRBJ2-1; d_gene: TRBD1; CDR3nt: TGTGCCAGCAGTTACTCGTCAGGGGGCATAAATGAGCAGTTCTTC; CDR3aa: CASSYSSGGINEQFF
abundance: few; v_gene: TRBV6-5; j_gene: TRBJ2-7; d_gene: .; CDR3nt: TGTGCCAGCAGTTACTCGAAATACAGTCTGTACGAGCAGTACTTC; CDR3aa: CASSYSKYSLYEQYF
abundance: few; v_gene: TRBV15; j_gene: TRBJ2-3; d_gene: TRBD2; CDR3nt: TGTGCCACCAGCAGGACTAGCGGGAGCACAGATACGCAGTATTTT; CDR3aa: CATSRTSGSTDTQYF
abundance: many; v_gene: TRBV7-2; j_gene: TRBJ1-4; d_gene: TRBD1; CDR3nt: TGTGCCAGCAGACCGGACAGGGTTAATGGAAAACTGTTTTTT; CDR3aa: CASRPDRVNGKLFF
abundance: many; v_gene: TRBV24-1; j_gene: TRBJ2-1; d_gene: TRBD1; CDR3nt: TGTGCCACCAGTGACCGCGGGACAGGGGGAATGGATGAGCAGTTCTTC; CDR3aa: CATSDRGTGGMDEQFF
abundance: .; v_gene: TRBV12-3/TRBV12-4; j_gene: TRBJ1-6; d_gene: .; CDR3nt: TGTGCGTCAGCGGAGGGTCCCAGCTCCTATAATTCACCCCTCCACTTT; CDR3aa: CASAEGPSSYNSPLHF
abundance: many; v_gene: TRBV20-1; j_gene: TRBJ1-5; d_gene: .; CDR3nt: TGCAGTGCTAGAGATCTGGCGGGTGGGAATCAGCCCCAGCATTTT; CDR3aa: CSARDLAGGNQPQHF
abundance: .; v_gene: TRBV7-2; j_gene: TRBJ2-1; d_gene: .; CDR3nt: TGTGCCAGCAGCTTAGTTGCGGGGGCCACCTACAATGAGCAGTTCTTC; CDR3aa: CASSLVAGATYNEQFF
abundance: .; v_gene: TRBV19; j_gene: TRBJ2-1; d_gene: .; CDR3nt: TGTGCCAGTAGTATATCTGTCCGGACCGAGCAGTTCTTC; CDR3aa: CASSISVRTEQFF
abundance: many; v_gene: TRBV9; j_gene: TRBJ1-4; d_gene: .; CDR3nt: TGTGCCAGCAGCGCGGAACAGGGTGTCTGGGAAAAACTGTTTTTT; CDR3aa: CASSAEQGVWEKLFF